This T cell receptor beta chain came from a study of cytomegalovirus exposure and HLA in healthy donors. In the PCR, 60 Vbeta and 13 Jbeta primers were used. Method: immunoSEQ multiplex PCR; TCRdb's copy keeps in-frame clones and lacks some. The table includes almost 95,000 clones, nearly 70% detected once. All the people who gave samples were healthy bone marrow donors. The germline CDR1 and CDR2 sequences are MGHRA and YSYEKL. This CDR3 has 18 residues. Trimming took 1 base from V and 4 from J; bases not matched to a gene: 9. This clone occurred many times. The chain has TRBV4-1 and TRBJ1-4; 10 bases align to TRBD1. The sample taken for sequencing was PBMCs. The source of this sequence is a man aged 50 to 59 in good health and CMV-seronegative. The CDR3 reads CASSQGTGGKLSNEKLFF. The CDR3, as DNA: TGCGCCAGCAGCCAAGGGACAGGGGGAAAGCTTAGTAATGAAAAACTGTTTTTT.